What follows describes a single TCR beta chain. The antigen is not known. These data are taken from a study of T-cell memory formation after mild COVID-19. For the study at large: The TCR clusters were mostly specific to one donor. Points from the study as a whole: Pre-infection memory held some responding clones, suggesting pre-existing cross-reactive T cells responded. Contracting CD8+ clones were enriched in EMRA, CD4+ mainly in CM and EM.

Researchers used 5'RACE with constant-segment primers to make TCR alpha and TCR beta cDNA libraries that carry sample barcodes and UMIs. TCRdb re-called the 5' RACE reads with MiXCR, one entry per CDR3 protein. This sample has 55,000 to 80,000 distinct CDR3 sequences; 9.3% occur once, and the top ten carry around 1.2%. The CDR3 has 16 amino acids. Germline V lookup: CDR1 LGHNA, CDR2 YSLEER. The ends were cut back, 0 bases at V and 4 bases at J, with 10 bases in the middle. Sequenced input: PBMCs or a T cell subset sorted from them (not recorded which). The rearrangement links TRBV4-3 to TRBJ1-6, with TRBD1 as a possible D gene (6 bases). The source of this sequence is a man younger than 35 who had mild COVID-19 (a few samples of this study predate the infection). Cell type and time point are not known. The CDR3 is CASSQEPGQYNSPLHF. The CDR3 region has the DNA TGCGCCAGCAGCCAAGAACCGGGACAATATAATTCACCCCTCCACTTT.